What follows are 32 T cell receptor beta chains derived from one specimen sequenced in a study of early T cells in non-severe SARS-CoV-2 infection (dated by TCRdb to the early 2020s). The receptor library was made with 5' RACE. These reads were obtained on a NextSeq 500. The public reads were quality trimmed at Q25 with fastp and then assembled into clones with MiXCR by TCRdb, keeping productive beta chains. A single entry per CDR3 protein holds the most common genes and DNA from its merged rows. The sample table contains under 85,000 distinct CDR3 sequences; only one count was recorded for around 10% of them. In total, the top ten clones hold under 3% of the sample. The sequenced sample consisted of whole blood. The receptors were sampled from an adult who was a healthcare worker with PCR-confirmed SARS-CoV-2 infection or an uninfected control (not recorded which).

A note on this clonotype: An end of the junction differs from the germline gene, which may be a read error. The CDR3 region is CPSSPDWRDRLLSGANVLTF. CDR3 nucleotides: TGCCCCAGCAGCCCTGACTGGCGGGACAGGCTGCTCTCTGGGGCCAACGTCCTGACTTTC. The gene calls are TRBV5-1 and TRBJ2-6, with 8 bases matching TRBD1. The CDR3 runs to 20 residues. The germline V gene has CDR1 SGHRS and CDR2 YFSETQ. The whole variable domain, filled in from reference TRBV5-1 and TRBJ2-6, reads KAGVTQTPRYLIKTRGQQVTLSCSPISGHRSVSWYQQTPGQGLQFLFEYFSETQRNKGNFPGRFSGRQFSNSRSEMNVSTLELGDSALYLCPSSPDWRDRLLSGANVLTFGAGSRLTVL.

This clonotype was observed at least ten times. The chain uses TRBV10-3 and TRBJ2-7, with 8 bases lining up with TRBD2. This CDR3 contains 15 residues. V gave up 4 bases and J gave up 0 bases; unmatched junction bases: 5. Germline CDR1 is ENHRY and CDR2 is SYGVKD. Here the CDR3 reads CAISARGGTSYEQYF. The CDR3, as DNA: TGTGCCATCAGTGCCCGGGGGGGGACCTCCTACGAGCAGTACTTC.

This clonotype was picked up one time. A read error is possible here, since a much larger clone lies one base away. The chain has TRBV15 and TRBJ1-1; possibly TRBD1 for D (5 bases). V shed 4 bases and J shed 1 base, with 13 bases lying between them. The CDR3 spans 15 residues. Per germline, CDR1 LNHNV and CDR2 YYDKDF (reference sequence). The DNA for the CDR3 is TGTGCCACCAGCACACGGATCAGGGAGAACACTGAAGCTTTCTTT. Translated: CATSTRIRENTEAFF.

The rearrangement links TRBV29-1 to TRBJ1-1; D not certain. This CDR3 comprises 12 residues. CDR1 is SQVTM, CDR2 ANQGSEA, per germline. Trimming shortened V by 4 bases and J by 1 base, and 7 bases separated the two germline ends. CDR3 DNA sequence: TGCAGCGTTGGTTGGCAGAACACTGAAGCTTTCTTT. Translating gives CSVGWQNTEAFF. The whole variable domain, filled in from reference TRBV29-1 and TRBJ1-1, reads SAVISQKPSRDICQRGTSLTIQCQVDSQVTMMFWYRQQPGQSLTLIATANQGSEATYESGFVIDKFPISRPNLTFSTLTVSNMSPEDSSIYLCSVGWQNTEAFFGQGTRLTVV.

This clonotype appeared many times. The V call is TRBV6-2 or TRBV6-3, the J call TRBJ1-1; possibly TRBD1 for D (6 bases). Between the trimmed V and J ends, which lost 2 bases and 8 bases, there was a span of 15 bases. The CDR3 consists of 14 residues. Germline CDR1 is MNHEY and CDR2 is SVGEGT. Here the CDR3 DNA reads TGTGCCAGCAGTTACCTCCAGGGCGGACAGGAAGCTTTCTTT. It translates to CASSYLQGGQEAFF.

This clonotype was counted at least ten times. The chain employs TRBV11-3 and TRBJ2-3; the D is unclear. The CDR3 consists of 14 residues. The germline V gene has CDR1 SGHNT and CDR2 YENEEA. V dropped 6 bases and J dropped 2 bases, with 12 bases sitting between them. CDR3 nucleotides: TGTGCCAGCAGACCGCACCTCTACACAGATACGCAGTATTTT. This translates into CASRPHLYTDTQYF.

This clonotype has a count of ten or more. The chain recombines TRBV6-5 with TRBJ2-7; D may be TRBD1 or TRBD2 (5 bases each). The V and J ends lost 7 bases and 0 bases respectively, with 13 bases between them. The CDR3 totals 14 residues. Germline V CDR1 and CDR2: MNHEY, SVGAGI. This CDR3 reads CASTMTADSYEQYF. The CDR3, as DNA: TGTGCCAGCACCATGACAGCGGACTCCTACGAGCAGTACTTC.

The gene calls are TRBV6-6 and TRBJ2-5; D may match TRBD1 or TRBD2 (5 bases each). The germline V gene has CDR1 MNHNY and CDR2 SVGAGI (reference sequence). The CDR3 runs 13 residues. V was cut by 6 bases and J by 5 bases, with 13 bases left in between. The CDR3 protein is CASRLPGRETQYF. The CDR3 DNA follows: TGTGCCAGCAGACTCCCGGGGCGGGAGACCCAGTACTTC.

The rearrangement uses TRBV30 and TRBJ2-7; D not resolved. Germline V gene lookup returns CDR1 GTSNPN and CDR2 SVGIG (reference sequence). Trimming took off 0 bases at V and 6 bases at J, with 6 bases between the two ends. CDR3 length: 11 amino acids. The CDR3 reads CAWSVGSEQYF. For the CDR3, the DNA is TGTGCCTGGAGTGTAGGTAGCGAGCAGTACTTC.

This clonotype has only a few counts. The chain carries TRBV7-9 and TRBJ1-1; 9 bases match TRBD1. After removal of 5 bases from V and 11 bases from J, the junction contained 3 bases not matched to a gene. The germline gives CDR1 SEHNR, CDR2 FQNEAQ (reference sequence). CDR3 length: 11 residues. Here the CDR3 reads CASSRGQGAFF. The CDR3 DNA sequence: TGTGCCAGCAGCCGAGGACAGGGGGCTTTCTTT.

This clonotype was seen many times. The rearrangement uses TRBV24-1 and TRBJ2-7; the D gene could be TRBD1 or TRBD2 (5 bases each). Germline CDR1 and CDR2: KGHDR and SFDVKD. Trimming took off 4 bases at V and 2 bases at J, with 17 bases between the two ends. CDR3 size: 16 residues. The chain's CDR3 is CATSDHGTDRAYEQYF. CDR3 sequence (DNA): TGTGCCACCAGTGACCACGGGACGGATCGGGCCTACGAGCAGTACTTC.

In this sample, this clonotype turned up many times. This rearrangement joins TRBV28 to TRBJ1-1; possibly TRBD1 for D (6 bases). Trimming removed 8 bases from V and 0 bases from J, with 16 bases in between. CDR1 and CDR2 from the germline V gene are MDHEN and SYDVKM. CDR3 length: 15 residues. The CDR3 loop reads CASSRTASMNTEAFF. CDR3 DNA: TGTGCCAGCTCCCGGACAGCCAGCATGAACACTGAAGCTTTCTTT.

At least ten counts were recorded for this clonotype. This chain links TRBV29-1 with TRBJ1-1; D not certain. CDR3 length: 13 amino acids. In germline, CDR1 is SQVTM, CDR2 ANQGSEA. V lost 6 bases to trimming and J lost 1 base, with 12 bases between them. This CDR3 reads CSVADDSNTEAFF. In DNA form, the CDR3 reads TGCAGCGTCGCCGACGACTCGAACACTGAAGCTTTCTTT.

CDR3 nucleotide sequence: TGTGCCAGCAGCACAAACGATAATACGCAGTATTTT. Translated, it gives CASSTNDNTQYF. V and J are TRBV28 and TRBJ2-3; D remains ambiguous. V was cut by 6 bases and J by 7 bases, with 11 bases left in between. From germline, CDR1 is MDHEN and CDR2 SYDVKM. This CDR3 has 12 residues.

The chain carries TRBV20-1 and TRBJ2-7; D is undetermined. The CDR3 runs 8 residues. The V gene's germline CDR1 is DFQATT and CDR2 SNEGSKA (reference sequence). With 5 bases removed from V and 6 bases from J, the gap between germline ends came to 2 bases. The CDR3, as DNA: TGCAGTGCTCTCGAGCAGTACTTC. Its protein product is CSALEQYF.

This clonotype has only a few counts. The chain uses TRBV7-2 and TRBJ2-3; 12 bases align to TRBD2. Trimming cost V 5 bases and J 8 bases; bases outside gene matches: 8. The V gene's germline CDR1 is SGHTA and CDR2 FQGNSA. The CDR3 runs 15 residues. The CDR3 sequence is CASSATLAGGITQYF. In DNA, the CDR3 is TGTGCCAGCAGCGCCACCCTAGCGGGGGGGATTACGCAGTATTTT. The full variable domain, its missing parts supplied by reference TRBV7-2 and TRBJ2-3, is GAGVSQSPSNKVTEKGKDVELRCDPISGHTALYWYRQSLGQGLEFLIYFQGNSAPDKSGLPSDRFSAERTGGSVSTLTIQRTQQEDSAVYLCASSATLAGGITQYFGPGTRLTVL.

This clonotype was counted at least ten times. CDR3 region: CSAETGSAKNIQYF. The CDR3 DNA reads as TGCAGTGCCGAGACAGGGTCAGCCAAAAACATTCAGTACTTC. The V gene is TRBV20-1, the J gene TRBJ2-4; 7 nucleotides align to TRBD1. CDR1 DFQATT and CDR2 SNEGSKA come from the germline V gene (reference sequence). The CDR3 is made up of 14 amino acids. The J segment lost 0 bases and the V segment lost 6 bases, leaving 5 bases of the junction unmatched.

This clonotype was detected ten times or more. The CDR3 sequence is CASSTSMGRNTYNEQFF. The DNA of the CDR3 is TGCGCCAGCAGCACCAGTATGGGACGGAATACCTACAATGAGCAGTTCTTC. V is TRBV5-1 and J is TRBJ2-1; either TRBD1 or TRBD2 may fit D (5 bases each). Germline values: CDR1 SGHRS, CDR2 YFSETQ. V dropped 4 bases and J dropped 2 bases, with 19 bases sitting between them. This CDR3 is built from 17 residues.

This clonotype was observed a handful of times. This rearrangement joins TRBV6-5 to TRBJ2-3; TRBD2 matches 9 bases. The CDR3 is 15 amino acids. Trimming at V came to 8 bases and at J to 2 bases, leaving 8 bases not matched to a gene. Germline CDR1 is MNHEY and CDR2 is SVGAGI. The DNA of the CDR3 is TGTGCCAGCCGTCTGATAGCGGGAGCCACAGATACGCAGTATTTT. As protein: CASRLIAGATDTQYF.

This clonotype was detected ten times or more. The V and J genes are TRBV7-2 and TRBJ2-1; 9 bases agree with TRBD1. Germline CDR1 reads SGHTA; CDR2 reads FQGNSA. V gave up 1 base and J gave up 2 bases; unmatched junction bases: 3. CDR3 length: 16 amino acids. The CDR3 coding sequence is TGTGCCAGCAGCTTAGGGTGGACAGGGGCCTACAATGAGCAGTTCTTC. Translated: CASSLGWTGAYNEQFF.

This clonotype was seen a few times. The rearrangement joins TRBV20-1 to TRBJ2-4, with unresolved D. The CDR3 totals 13 residues. CDR1 and CDR2 (germline): DFQATT, SNEGSKA (reference sequence). The V gene lost 4 bases and the J gene lost 2 bases, with 9 bases spanning the gap. Written as DNA, the CDR3 is TGCAGTGCTATACGGCCCTCCAAAAACATTCAGTACTTC. It translates to CSAIRPSKNIQYF.

This clonotype was counted between two and nine times. The chain couples TRBV6-6 to TRBJ1-5; D may be TRBD1 (5 bases). Germline V gene data show CDR1 as MNHNY and CDR2 as SVGAGI (reference sequence). Trimming shortened V by 2 bases and J by 6 bases, and 17 bases separated the two germline ends. This CDR3 spans 16 amino acids. The CDR3 coding sequence is TGTGCCAGCAGTTACGAGTCAGGGACCCGTTTTCAGCCCCAGCATTTT. This encodes CASSYESGTRFQPQHF.

This clonotype turned up a few times. V is TRBV2 and J is TRBJ2-7; the D is unclear. The CDR3 length is 14 residues. V was clipped by 0 bases and J by 0 bases, with 6 bases between them. CDR1 and CDR2 from the germline V gene are SNHLY and FYNNEI. As DNA, the CDR3 is TGTGCCAGCAGTGAAGCCAGGCGCTCCTACGAGCAGTACTTC. This codes for CASSEARRSYEQYF.

This clonotype was recorded at least ten times. The rearrangement joins TRBV13 to TRBJ2-1, with a tentative D call TRBD2 (5 bases). The CDR3 is 15 residues long. Trimming left V 3 bases short and J 6 bases short, with 15 bases between. Per the germline V gene, CDR1 is PRHDT and CDR2 is FYEKMQ (reference sequence). The CDR3 here is CASSFPPTSVNEQFF. In DNA form, the CDR3 reads TGTGCCAGCAGCTTCCCTCCCACTAGTGTCAATGAGCAGTTCTTC.

Ten or more counts support this clonotype. The chain uses TRBV20-1 and TRBJ2-2; D may be TRBD2 (6 bases). The CDR3 runs 17 residues. Germline V gene sequence: CDR1 DFQATT, CDR2 SNEGSKA (reference sequence). Deletions cut 1 base from V and 2 bases from J, with 17 bases between. This CDR3 is CSARAGGETTNTGELFF. The CDR3 DNA is TGCAGTGCTAGAGCAGGCGGGGAAACCACAAACACCGGGGAGCTGTTTTTT.

This clonotype was counted at least ten times. The genes are TRBV5-1 and TRBJ1-1, with D unresolved. V lost 1 base and J lost 4, with 14 bases in between. Per germline, CDR1 SGHRS and CDR2 YFSETQ. The CDR3 loop spans 15 amino acids. DNA for the CDR3: TGCGCCAGCAGCTTGCGAACCGGAATGGGCACTGAAGCTTTCTTT. It encodes CASSLRTGMGTEAFF.

This clonotype was detected many times. This chain links TRBV13 with TRBJ2-7; TRBD2 matches 7 bases. V was pared by 0 bases and J by 1 base, with 6 bases of the junction left unmatched. The length of the CDR3 is 16 residues. Per germline, CDR1 PRHDT and CDR2 FYEKMQ (reference sequence). CDR3 loop: CASSLGLAGESYEQYF. The CDR3 DNA reads as TGTGCCAGCAGCTTAGGCCTGGCGGGAGAATCCTACGAGCAGTACTTC.

J is TRBJ2-3 and V is TRBV10-2; 12 bases match TRBD2. CDR3 size: 15 residues. V shed 8 bases, J shed 3 bases, and the junction held 6 bases outside the gene matches. Germline V gene lookup returns CDR1 WSHSY and CDR2 SAAADI. The chain's CDR3 is CASGGLAGLTDTQYF. Written as DNA, the CDR3 is TGCGCCAGCGGAGGACTAGCGGGGTTAACAGATACGCAGTATTTT.

This clonotype turned up a few times. The chain employs TRBV6-5 and TRBJ1-1; 7 bases match TRBD1. Unmatched junction bases numbered 9, after V lost 8 bases and J lost 3 bases. The CDR3 is 14 amino acids. Germline CDR1 MNHEY, CDR2 SVGAGI. CDR3 nucleotides: TGTGCCAGCCGAGAGACAGGGTCTCACACTGAAGCTTTCTTT. Its translation is CASRETGSHTEAFF.

This clonotype turned up a few times. The chain employs TRBV6-5 and TRBJ1-6; 7 bases agree with TRBD1. The CDR3 length is 16 residues. The trim removed 5 bases at V and 4 bases at J, leaving 8 bases unmatched. Germline CDR1 and CDR2: MNHEY and SVGAGI. For the CDR3, the DNA is TGTGCCAGCAGTCGGACTCCGGGACAGTATAATTCACCCCTCCACTTT. Translated: CASSRTPGQYNSPLHF.

The chain combines TRBV6-6 with TRBJ2-7; a weak D match, TRBD2 (5 bases). CDR1 is MNHNY, CDR2 SVGAGI, per germline (reference sequence). The V end was cut by 5 bases, the J end by 0 bases, with 14 bases between. The CDR3 spans 15 residues. The CDR3 nucleotides are TGTGCCAGCAGTCTCGGACTGCCCCCCTCCTACGAGCAGTACTTC. Amino acids: CASSLGLPPSYEQYF.

This clonotype was observed a few times. The junction does not match germline at one end; this may be a read error. The chain recombines TRBV29-1 with TRBJ2-5; D gene uncertain. This CDR3 is 8 amino acids long. CDR1 is SQVTM, CDR2 ANQGSEA, per germline. CDR3 in DNA: TGCAGCGTTGAGGCAGGCTCCTTC. This translates into CSVEAGSF.